What follows are 28 T cell receptor beta chains derived from one specimen sequenced in a study of T cell responses to AZD1222 COVID-19 vaccine. Here immunoSEQ multiplex PCR was the method, and the copy in TCRdb shows in-frame clones only, minus some. The repertoire holds approximately 90,000 clones, with 89% as singletons. The sequencing here drew on peripheral blood, taken 28 days after the second AZD1222 dose. These TCRs come from an adult who received the AZD1222 COVID-19 vaccine.

This clone was seen only a few times. The rearrangement joins TRBV30 to TRBJ2-1, with D possibly being TRBD1 (5 bases). This CDR3 comprises 11 residues. The germline V gene encodes CDR1 GTSNPN and CDR2 SVGIG (reference sequence). Trimming cost V 6 bases and J 7 bases, with 10 bases left between them. The CDR3 loop is CACLRANEQFF. CDR3 DNA sequence: TGTGCCTGCCTCAGGGCAAATGAGCAGTTCTTC.

The rearrangement joins TRBV4-1 to TRBJ2-5; the match to TRBD1 covers 10 bases. The germline gives CDR1 MGHRA, CDR2 YSYEKL. This CDR3 spans 16 amino acids. Losses at the gene ends were 1 base for V and 3 bases for J; bases not matched to a gene: 5. CDR3 bases: TGCGCCAGCAGCCAAGGAGGGACAGGGGATAAAGAGACCCAGTACTTC. It yields the protein CASSQGGTGDKETQYF.

This chain connects TRBV12-3 or TRBV12-4 to TRBJ2-3; D is undetermined. The CDR3 runs to 12 residues. V dropped 1 base and J dropped 6 bases, with 5 bases sitting between them. The CDR3 spells CASSLVGDTQYF. CDR3 nucleotide sequence: TGTGCCAGCAGTTTAGTGGGCGATACGCAGTATTTT.

J is TRBJ1-1 and V is TRBV3-1 (or the pseudogene TRBV3-2); weak D call: TRBD1 (6 bases). The CDR3 totals 14 residues. Germline V gene sequence: CDR1 LGHDT, CDR2 YNNKEL (reference sequence). The V and J ends lost 6 bases and 1 base respectively, with 12 bases between them. CDR3 coding DNA: TGTGCCAGCAGGGGGGGGCAGGCGAACACTGAAGCTTTCTTT. Protein sequence: CASRGGQANTEAFF.

V and J are TRBV6-5 and TRBJ1-5, with 8 bases matching TRBD1. The CDR3 runs to 15 residues. The germline V gene encodes CDR1 MNHEY and CDR2 SVGAGI. V trimming: 5 bases; J trimming: 3 bases; junction bases outside the gene matches: 6. DNA for the CDR3: TGTGCCAGCAGTATGGACAGGGCGGCCAATCAGCCCCAGCATTTT. Amino acids: CASSMDRAANQPQHF.

V and J are TRBV6-5 and TRBJ1-1; D gene uncertain. The V gene's germline CDR1 is MNHEY and CDR2 SVGAGI. Trimming cost V 9 bases and J 5 bases, with 16 bases left between them. The CDR3 has 13 amino acids. CDR3 nucleotides: TGTGCCAGTATAGTTGCTGCGGGGACTGAAGCTTTCTTT. It yields the protein CASIVAAGTEAFF.

CDR3 amino acids: CASSQGDSSGELFF. The CDR3 nucleotides are TGTGCCAGCAGCCAAGGGGACAGCTCCGGGGAGCTGTTTTTT. This rearrangement joins TRBV3-1 (or the pseudogene TRBV3-2) to TRBJ2-2; TRBD1 matches at 7 bases. V shed 1 base and J 6 bases; nucleotides not matched to a gene: 2. The CDR3 sequence is 14 residues long. Per germline, CDR1 LGHDT and CDR2 YNNKEL (reference sequence).

This rearrangement joins TRBV27 to TRBJ1-2; TRBD1 aligns across 10 bases. Germline CDR1 and CDR2: MNHEY and SMNVEV (reference sequence). J was trimmed by 4 bases and V by 3 bases; bases with no gene match: 2. The CDR3 sequence is 14 residues long. The DNA of the CDR3 is TGTGCCAGCAGTTTTGGACAGGGGGGCTATGGCTACACCTTC. Protein sequence: CASSFGQGGYGYTF.

V gene TRBV2 combines with J gene TRBJ2-1; D not certain. CDR1 and CDR2 from the germline V gene are SNHLY and FYNNEI. Trimming stripped 1 base from V and 0 bases from J, with 7 bases between. The CDR3 has 15 amino acids. Here the CDR3 DNA reads TGTGCCAGCAGTGAAGGTAGAATCTCCTACAATGAGCAGTTCTTC. It yields the protein CASSEGRISYNEQFF.

This rearrangement joins TRBV11-3 to TRBJ1-1, with TRBD1 matching over 9 bases. This CDR3 has 16 amino acids. The ends lost 5 bases at V and 4 bases at J; junction bases unmatched: 11. From germline, CDR1 is SGHNT and CDR2 YENEEA. CDR3 residues: CASSLRTGAGGTEAFF. For the CDR3, the DNA is TGTGCCAGCAGCCTCCGGACAGGGGCTGGGGGCACTGAAGCTTTCTTT.

The rearrangement uses TRBV5-1 and TRBJ2-3; 10 positions match TRBD2. The CDR3 spans 15 residues. CDR1 and CDR2 from the germline V gene are SGHRS and YFSETQ. Germline trimming cut 7 bases from V and 1 base from J; bases unmatched to any gene: 6. CDR3 sequence: CASSLSGGGTDTQYF. The CDR3 DNA follows: TGCGCCAGCTCCCTGAGCGGGGGGGGCACAGATACGCAGTATTTT.

The chain is built from TRBV27 and TRBJ2-2; 9 bases fit TRBD2. Germline CDR1 is MNHEY and CDR2 is SMNVEV (reference sequence). With V trimmed by 7 bases and J by 7 bases, 10 bases remained unmatched. CDR3 length: 15 residues. DNA for the CDR3: TGTGCCAGCAATGGCGGGGGGGGCCTTGACGGGGAGCTGTTTTTT. It is translated as CASNGGGGLDGELFF.

The chain recombines TRBV6-5 with TRBJ1-2, with TRBD1 as a possible D gene (5 bases). V lost 4 bases to trimming and J lost 5 bases, with 14 bases between them. The V gene's germline CDR1 is MNHEY and CDR2 SVGAGI. The CDR3 has 14 amino acids. This chain's CDR3 is CASSWGAKVYGYTF. The CDR3 bases are TGTGCCAGCAGTTGGGGCGCAAAAGTGTATGGCTACACCTTC.

The chain combines TRBV6-5 with TRBJ1-1; the match to TRBD1 covers 11 bases. V dropped 10 bases and J dropped 4; count of bases not matched to a gene: 2. Germline CDR1 reads MNHEY; CDR2 reads SVGAGI. CDR3 size: 12 residues. The CDR3 loop is CATGQGVTEAFF. The CDR3 DNA reads TGTGCCACGGGACAGGGGGTCACTGAAGCTTTCTTT.

The chain employs TRBV30 and TRBJ1-2, with TRBD1 matching over 7 bases. The CDR3 contains 16 residues. In germline, CDR1 is GTSNPN, CDR2 SVGIG (reference sequence). Unmatched junction bases numbered 9, after V lost 2 bases and J lost 0 bases. The CDR3 DNA follows: TGTGCCTGGAGTCCTCAACAGGGGACGACTAACTATGGCTACACCTTC. This translates into CAWSPQQGTTNYGYTF.

This clone was picked up one time. The chain combines TRBV4-2 with TRBJ2-2; 7 positions agree with TRBD2. Trimming cost V 0 bases and J 4 bases; bases outside gene matches: 5. The CDR3 consists of 16 residues. Germline values: CDR1 LGHNA, CDR2 YNFKEQ. The CDR3 nucleotides are TGTGCCAGCAGCCAAGAGGGGCTAGCGGTCACCGGGGAGCTGTTTTTT. Protein: CASSQEGLAVTGELFF.

This chain uses TRBV5-1 with TRBJ1-1, with TRBD1 identical over 7 bases. Germline V gene data show CDR1 as SGHRS and CDR2 as YFSETQ. With 4 bases clipped from V and 7 bases from J, the junction kept 10 bases outside the gene matches. There are 14 residues in the CDR3. The CDR3 region has the DNA TGCGCCAGCAGCCTGCTAGTCGGGACAGTTGAAGCTTTCTTT. Amino acids: CASSLLVGTVEAFF.

The chain recombines TRBV6-2 or TRBV6-3 with TRBJ1-1; the D is unclear. The germline V gene encodes CDR1 MNHEY and CDR2 SVGEGT. The CDR3 runs 12 residues. The germline V and J ends were trimmed by 6 bases and 6 bases, with 11 bases remaining between them. DNA of the CDR3: TGTGCCAGCAGCCAACTGGGCGCTGAAGCTTTCTTT. This gives the protein CASSQLGAEAFF.

This rearrangement joins TRBV7-2 to TRBJ1-6, with unresolved D. The germline V gene has CDR1 SGHTA and CDR2 FQGNSA. Trimming left V 2 bases short and J 10 bases short, with 15 bases between. The CDR3 contains 15 residues. The CDR3 sequence: CASSLSAPGDSPLHF. DNA of the CDR3: TGTGCCAGCAGCTTATCCGCGCCAGGAGACTCACCCCTCCACTTT.

V gene TRBV5-1 combines with J gene TRBJ1-2; D perhaps matches TRBD1 (5 bases). This CDR3 is built from 15 residues. Germline values: CDR1 SGHRS, CDR2 YFSETQ. Deletions cut 4 bases from V and 4 bases from J, with 17 bases between. DNA of the CDR3: TGCGCCAGCAGCCCAGGGACGGGGTATACCTATGGCTACACCTTC. It encodes CASSPGTGYTYGYTF.

The V and J genes are TRBV15 and TRBJ1-6; D unresolved. The CDR3 has 14 residues. V was cut by 1 base and J by 5 bases, with 6 bases left in between. Germline V gene lookup returns CDR1 LNHNV and CDR2 YYDKDF (reference sequence). CDR3 nucleotide sequence: TGTGCCACCAGCAGAGTCACGGATAATTCACCCCTCCACTTT. Protein product: CATSRVTDNSPLHF.

The rearrangement links TRBV7-3 to TRBJ2-1, with D perhaps matching TRBD2 (6 bases). Germline V gene sequence: CDR1 SGHTA, CDR2 FQGTGA. V was pared by 5 bases and J by 10 bases, with 18 bases between. The CDR3 sequence is 14 residues long. CDR3 sequence (DNA): TGTGCCAGCAGCCCGAACGGAAGACGGGAGGAGCAGTTCTTC. Its protein product is CASSPNGRREEQFF.

V is TRBV3-1 (or the pseudogene TRBV3-2) and J is TRBJ2-1, with a tentative D call TRBD2 (7 bases). The CDR3 covers 15 residues. Germline V gives CDR1 LGHDT, CDR2 YNNKEL (reference sequence). Trimming stripped 6 bases from V and 7 bases from J, with 19 bases between. CDR3 bases: TGTGCCAGCAGGCTGGGGGGGGCGACCCCGAATGAGCAGTTCTTC. This encodes CASRLGGATPNEQFF.

The chain employs TRBV28 and TRBJ1-1; the D is unclear. This CDR3 region has 14 residues. The V gene lost 2 bases and the J gene lost 4 bases, with 11 bases spanning the gap. Per the germline V gene, CDR1 is MDHEN and CDR2 is SYDVKM. The CDR3 DNA reads TGTGCCAGCAGTTTACCCGGGGTGGGCACTGAAGCTTTCTTT. Encoded protein: CASSLPGVGTEAFF. Full variable domain (rest looked up from reference TRBV28 and TRBJ1-1): DVKVTQSSRYLVKRTGEKVFLECVQDMDHENMFWYRQDPGLGLRLIYFSYDVKMKEKGDIPEGYSVSREKKERFSLILESASTNQTSMYLCASSLPGVGTEAFFGQGTRLTVV.

The chain combines TRBV6-6 with TRBJ1-1, with a weak D call TRBD1 (6 bases). The germline V gene has CDR1 MNHNY and CDR2 SVGAGI (reference sequence). Trimming stripped 8 bases from V and 11 bases from J, with 12 bases between. The CDR3 is 10 residues long. The CDR3 nucleotides read TGTGCCAGCGAGGGGGGAAGTGCTTTCTTT. Amino acids: CASEGGSAFF.

In this sample, this clone turned up once. J is TRBJ2-7 and V is TRBV20-1, with unresolved D. Looked up from germline, CDR1 is DFQATT and CDR2 is SNEGSKA (reference sequence). The CDR3 contains 10 residues. V was cut by 5 bases and J by 12 bases, with 14 bases left in between. DNA for the CDR3: TGCAGTGCTGGGGATGGACCTCGGTACTTC. This translates into CSAGDGPRYF.

The chain couples TRBV6-2 or TRBV6-3 to TRBJ2-7, with D tentatively TRBD2 (5 bases). Germline V CDR1 and CDR2: MNHEY, SVGEGT. Trimming removed 6 bases at V and 6 bases at J, with 18 bases between. This CDR3 has 14 residues. The chain's CDR3 is CASSLQTSNSEQYF. The CDR3 coding sequence is TGTGCCAGCAGCCTACAAACTAGTAACTCCGAGCAGTACTTC.

This clone was observed a few times. The chain combines TRBV5-8 with TRBJ1-1; D is perhaps TRBD1 (5 bases). The germline V gene encodes CDR1 SGHTS and CDR2 YDEGEE. Trimming shortened V by 2 bases and J by 4 bases, and 15 bases separated the two germline ends. The CDR3 runs 15 residues. The CDR3 DNA reads TGTGCCAGCAGCTTTATGAGGGGTTGGGGCACTGAAGCTTTCTTT. Translating gives CASSFMRGWGTEAFF. Looking up the rest from reference TRBV5-8 and TRBJ1-1 gives the full variable domain: EAGVTQSPTHLIKTRGQQATLRCSPISGHTSVYWYQQALGLGLQFLLWYDEGEERNRGNFPPRFSGRQFPNYSSELNVNALELEDSALYLCASSFMRGWGTEAFFGQGTRLTVV.